This T cell receptor beta chain was documented in a study of response to subunit inactivated influenza vaccine (dated by TCRdb to between 2018 and 2020). Regarding the study in general: The study used deep quantitative T cell receptor repertoire profiling to track responses to a trivalent subunit inactivated influenza vaccine.

Library method: RT-PCR. Sequencing used an Illumina HiSeq 2500. TCRdb's own reprocessing of the public reads used fastp at Q25 and MiXCR and kept productive beta chains. For every CDR3 protein sequence, its rows merge into one entry that carries the most common genes and DNA. The sample yields a few hundred thousand distinct CDR3 sequences; 10% to 11% were counted once. In total, the top ten clones hold 9.5% to 15% of the sample. The time point label of this sample denotes: more than 40 days after influenza vaccine administration. Overall study results and their limits: The authors proposed that each seasonal influenza vaccination may bring in only a limited number of new T cells.

The sample holds a few counts of this clonotype. Its antigen has not been determined. No much larger clone is present one base from it, and per-base qualities are unavailable. The TCR sequence derives from a man between 50 and 59 years old who received an inactivated influenza vaccine. Donor details come from another sample of the same person, matched by shared clones. The starting material was PBMCs from blood, obtained around seven weeks after vaccination.

The DNA is as follows: TGTGCCAGCAGACCGGGACAGGGTTCAAATGAGCAGTTCTTC. It is translated as CASRPGQGSNEQFF. The chain joins TRBV7-9 to TRBJ2-1, with 9 central nucleotides matching TRBD1. Sequences SEHNR (CDR1) and FQNEAQ (CDR2) are obtained from the germline V gene (reference sequence). The cysteine opens and the phenylalanine closes a CDR3 of 14 amino acids. Of all the DNA, just the CDR3 is kept, 42 bases in frame from base 1. Clipping removes 6 bases from V and 7 bases from J, with 7 as the unmatched junction base count.